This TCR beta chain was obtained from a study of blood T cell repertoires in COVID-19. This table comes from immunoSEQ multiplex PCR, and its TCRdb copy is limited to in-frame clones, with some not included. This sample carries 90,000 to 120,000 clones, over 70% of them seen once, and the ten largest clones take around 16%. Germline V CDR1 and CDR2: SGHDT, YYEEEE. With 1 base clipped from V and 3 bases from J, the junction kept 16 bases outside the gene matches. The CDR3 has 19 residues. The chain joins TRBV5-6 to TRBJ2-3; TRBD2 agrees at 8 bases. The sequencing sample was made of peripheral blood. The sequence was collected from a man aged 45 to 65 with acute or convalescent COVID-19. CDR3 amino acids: CASSLWREALRSATDTQYF. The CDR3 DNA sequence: TGTGCCAGCAGCTTGTGGCGGGAGGCCCTACGGTCGGCGACAGATACGCAGTATTTT.